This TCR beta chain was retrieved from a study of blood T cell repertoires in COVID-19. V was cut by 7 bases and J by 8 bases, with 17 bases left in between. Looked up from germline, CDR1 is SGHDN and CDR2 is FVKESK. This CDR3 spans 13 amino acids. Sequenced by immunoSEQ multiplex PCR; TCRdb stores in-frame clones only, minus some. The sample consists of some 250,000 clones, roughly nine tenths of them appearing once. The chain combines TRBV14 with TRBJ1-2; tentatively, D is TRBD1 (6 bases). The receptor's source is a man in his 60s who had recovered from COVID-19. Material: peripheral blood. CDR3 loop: CASILKDRRGYTF. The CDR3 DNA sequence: TGTGCCAGCATTTTGAAGGACAGAAGAGGCTACACCTTC.